This T cell receptor beta chain originates from a study of identical twins. Germline lookup yields CDR1 DFQATT and CDR2 SNEGSKA (reference sequence). The CDR3 runs to 14 residues. Trimming cost V 0 bases and J 0 bases, with 8 bases left between them. cDNA carried unique molecular identifiers, and a universal primer site was added by template switching. TCRdb called the 5' RACE reads again in MiXCR, with one record for every CDR3 protein. The sample contains 1,800,000 or so distinct CDR3 sequences, 32% of which appear only once. General study results and limits: Within cord blood, abundant beta clonotypes carried fewer insertions, but memory repertoires showed no such trend. Potential partial confounding of zero-insertion analyses by invariant MAIT and iNKT cells was noted.

This clonotype has more than one count but fewer than ten. What it binds is unknown. This sequence originates from a newborn girl in good health. The specimen was cord blood. The chain uses TRBV20-1 and TRBJ1-1, with D possibly TRBD1 on 5 matching bases. CDR3 nucleotides: TGCAGTGCTAGAGACAGGGTTTTGAACACTGAAGCTTTCTTT. This encodes CSARDRVLNTEAFF.